One and the same sample provided the 3 T cell receptor beta chains below, sequenced in a study of PD-1 blockade in classical Hodgkin lymphoma. Time point defined: cycle 4 day 1 (C4D1), after more than 5 weeks of nivolumab. Each patient's relapse followed autologous stem cell transplantation, and brentuximab vedotin exposure varied. The repertoire was sequenced with immunoSEQ multiplex PCR; TCRdb's copy has only in-frame clones and lacks some. This table has 90,000 to 100,000 clones, 78% appearing once. Sample: peripheral blood mononuclear cells (PBMCs), taken before the fourth cycle of nivolumab. Source of these receptors: a human donor with classical Hodgkin lymphoma.

The chain is built from TRBV19 and TRBJ2-7, with D possibly matching TRBD1 (5 bases). Germline-derived CDR1 and CDR2 are LNHDA and SQIVND (reference sequence). The germline V and J ends were trimmed by 0 bases and 4 bases, with 7 bases remaining between them. CDR3 length: 13 residues. The CDR3 region has the DNA TGTGCCAGTAGTATAGATGGGGCTTACGAGCAGTACTTC. Amino acids: CASSIDGAYEQYF.

The rearrangement joins TRBV7-3 to TRBJ2-3; TRBD2 might be the D (5 bases). The CDR3 totals 17 residues. V shed 7 bases and J shed 3 bases, with 23 bases lying between them. Looked up from germline, CDR1 is SGHTA and CDR2 is FQGTGA. The CDR3 DNA is TGTGCCAGCATCCCTGGGTGGCCTAGCCGCGGAACAGATACGCAGTATTTT. It encodes CASIPGWPSRGTDTQYF.

This rearrangement joins TRBV5-1 to TRBJ1-2; D remains ambiguous. The V and J ends lost 1 base and 5 bases respectively, with 15 bases between them. Germline V gene lookup returns CDR1 SGHRS and CDR2 YFSETQ. The CDR3 has 15 amino acids. The CDR3 region has the DNA TGCGCCAGCAGCTTGCGATCTGAGGTTGTTTATGGCTACACCTTC. Its translation: CASSLRSEVVYGYTF.